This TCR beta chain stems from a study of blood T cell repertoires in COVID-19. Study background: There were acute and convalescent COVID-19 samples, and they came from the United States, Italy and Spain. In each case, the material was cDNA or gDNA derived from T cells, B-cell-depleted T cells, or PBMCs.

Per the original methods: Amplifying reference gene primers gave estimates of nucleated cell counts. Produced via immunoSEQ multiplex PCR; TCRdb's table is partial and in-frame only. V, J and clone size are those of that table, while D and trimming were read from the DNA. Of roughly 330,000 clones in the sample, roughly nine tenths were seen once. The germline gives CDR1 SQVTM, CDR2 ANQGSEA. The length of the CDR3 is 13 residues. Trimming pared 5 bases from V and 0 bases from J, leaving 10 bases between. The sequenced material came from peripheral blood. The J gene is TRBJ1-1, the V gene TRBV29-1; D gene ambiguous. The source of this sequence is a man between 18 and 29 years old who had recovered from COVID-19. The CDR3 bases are TGCAGCGTTCTAAACTTCCTGAACACTGAAGCTTTCTTT. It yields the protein CSVLNFLNTEAFF.